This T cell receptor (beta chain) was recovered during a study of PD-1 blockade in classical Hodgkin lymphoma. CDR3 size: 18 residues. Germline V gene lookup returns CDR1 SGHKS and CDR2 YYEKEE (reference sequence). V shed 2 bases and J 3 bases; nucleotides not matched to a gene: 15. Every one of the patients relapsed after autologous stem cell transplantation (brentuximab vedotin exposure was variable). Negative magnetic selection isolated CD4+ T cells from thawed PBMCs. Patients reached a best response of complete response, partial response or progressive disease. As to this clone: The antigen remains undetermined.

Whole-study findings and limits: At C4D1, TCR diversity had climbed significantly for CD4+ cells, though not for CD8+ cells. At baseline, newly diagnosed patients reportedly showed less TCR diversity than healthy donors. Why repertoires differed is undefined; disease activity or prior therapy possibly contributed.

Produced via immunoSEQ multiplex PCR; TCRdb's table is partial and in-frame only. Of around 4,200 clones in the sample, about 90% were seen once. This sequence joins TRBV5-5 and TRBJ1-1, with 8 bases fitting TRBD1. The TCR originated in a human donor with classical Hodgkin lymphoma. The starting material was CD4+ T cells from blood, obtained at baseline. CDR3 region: CASSFPIDRGPSDTEAFF. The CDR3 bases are TGTGCCAGCAGCTTTCCCATTGACAGGGGCCCATCGGACACTGAAGCTTTCTTT.